The rows below give T cell receptor beta chains drawn from one sample of a study of blood T cell repertoires in COVID-19. Method: immunoSEQ multiplex PCR; TCRdb's copy keeps in-frame clones and lacks some. The sample records about 220,000 clones, about 90% being singletons. The sequencing input was peripheral blood. These receptors all come from a man aged 35 to 55 with active or convalescent COVID-19. The CDR3 runs from the conserved cysteine through the conserved F or W. The D gene is left open where the match is weak. Not every row has a clone size; where given, it reads once, few, many or a size class.

abundance,j_gene,v_gene,d_gene,CDR3aa,CDR3nt
-,TRBJ1-2,TRBV3-1/TRBV3-2,-,CASSPTGLNYGYTF,TGTGCCAGCAGCCCGACAGGACTTAACTATGGCTACACCTTC
-,TRBJ1-6,TRBV6-5,TRBD1,CASSYSGQVDNSPLHF,TGTGCCAGCAGTTACTCGGGACAGGTGGATAATTCACCCCTCCACTTT
-,TRBJ1-1,TRBV19,-,CATQVGRSGTTEAFF,TGTGCCACGCAGGTGGGTAGGAGCGGTACCACTGAAGCTTTCTTT
-,TRBJ1-1,TRBV19,-,CASSRTDFYEAFF,TGTGCCAGTAGTAGGACAGACTTTTATGAAGCTTTCTTT
-,TRBJ2-7,TRBV3-1/TRBV3-2,-,CASGPLRYEQYF,TGTGCCAGCGGCCCCCTGCGATACGAGCAGTACTTC
-,TRBJ2-3,TRBV30,-,CAWGPGGSVDTQYF,TGTGCCTGGGGCCCAGGGGGGAGTGTGGATACGCAGTATTTT
-,TRBJ1-4,TRBV28,TRBD1,CASSQQGAGEKLFF,TGTGCCAGCAGTCAACAGGGGGCAGGGGAAAAACTGTTTTTT
-,TRBJ2-7,TRBV7-6,-,CASSLGLGQGPAEQYF,TGTGCCAGCAGCTTAGGGCTGGGGCAGGGGCCCGCGGAGCAGTACTTC
-,TRBJ1-1,TRBV28,-,CASSFRVEAFF,TGTGCCAGCAGTTTTCGGGTTGAAGCTTTCTTT
once,TRBJ1-1,TRBV5-1,-,CASSLGQGRMNTEAFF,TGCGCCAGCAGCTTGGGCCAGGGGCGGATGAACACTGAAGCTTTCTTT
-,TRBJ1-2,TRBV28,TRBD1,CASRLGWDRGLYGYTF,TGTGCCAGCAGACTAGGGTGGGACAGGGGACTCTATGGCTACACCTTC
-,TRBJ1-1,TRBV30,TRBD1,CAWSPGTGGNSGGAFF,TGTGCCTGGAGTCCAGGAACAGGGGGCAACTCAGGCGGAGCTTTCTTT
-,TRBJ2-7,TRBV15,TRBD1,CATSRGQGLLQQYF,TGTGCCACCAGCAGGGGACAGGGCCTTTTGCAGCAGTACTTC
once,TRBJ2-3,TRBV28,TRBD2,CASSFLKGSGGLPDTQYF,TGTGCCAGCAGTTTTTTAAAGGGTAGCGGGGGGCTTCCAGATACGCAGTATTTT
few,TRBJ2-7,TRBV30,-,CAWSMPPGEQYF,TGTGCCTGGAGTATGCCTCCGGGGGAGCAGTACTTC
-,TRBJ2-7,TRBV11-2,TRBD2,CASSLDTVAGAAEQYF,TGTGCCAGCAGCTTAGATACGGTAGCGGGGGCTGCTGAGCAGTACTTC
-,TRBJ1-5,TRBV12-5,-,CASGLGGQVYSNQPQHF,TGTGCTAGTGGTTTGGGGGGGCAAGTTTATAGCAATCAGCCCCAGCATTTT
-,TRBJ1-1,TRBV11-2,TRBD1,CASLQGVLNTEAFF,TGTGCCAGTTTACAGGGGGTTTTGAACACTGAAGCTTTCTTT
-,TRBJ2-5,TRBV5-4,TRBD1,CASSLPGTVKETQYF,TGTGCCAGCAGCTTGCCCGGGACAGTTAAAGAGACCCAGTACTTC
-,TRBJ2-2,TRBV6-4,-,CASSLSSQNTGELFF,TGTGCCAGCAGTCTCTCAAGCCAGAACACCGGGGAGCTGTTTTTT
-,TRBJ1-1,TRBV7-2,-,CASSLVQGWMNTEAFF,TGTGCCAGCAGCTTAGTCCAGGGCTGGATGAACACTGAAGCTTTCTTT
-,TRBJ2-7,TRBV7-3,TRBD2,CASSLTGLAGAEQYF,TGTGCCAGCAGCTTAACGGGGCTAGCGGGGGCTGAGCAGTACTTC
-,TRBJ1-6,TRBV5-1,-,CASSLDREDSPLHF,TGCGCCAGCAGCTTGGACAGGGAAGATTCACCCCTCCACTTT
-,TRBJ1-5,TRBV2,-,CASRAREGNQPQHF,TGTGCCAGCAGGGCCAGGGAGGGCAATCAGCCCCAGCATTTT
-,TRBJ2-7,TRBV28,TRBD1,CASSPPRGQDEQYF,TGTGCCAGCAGTCCGCCCCGCGGACAGGACGAGCAGTACTTC
-,TRBJ1-2,TRBV10-3,-,CATLLSPGNLLYGYTF,TGTGCCACCCTTCTATCCCCGGGAAACCTTCTCTATGGCTACACCTTC
-,TRBJ2-3,TRBV30,TRBD2,CAWGLAGGHKDTQYF,TGTGCCTGGGGGCTAGCGGGAGGACACAAAGATACGCAGTATTTT
few,TRBJ1-2,TRBV7-6,-,CASSPVGVPRYGYTF,TGTGCCAGCAGCCCAGTCGGGGTTCCTCGCTATGGCTACACCTTC
-,TRBJ2-4,TRBV11-2,-,CASTPWEQAGVNIQYF,TGTGCCAGCACCCCCTGGGAGCAGGCAGGGGTCAACATTCAGTACTTC
-,TRBJ2-5,TRBV5-1,-,CASSKSRETQYF,TGCGCCAGCAGCAAATCGAGGGAGACCCAGTACTTC
once,TRBJ2-1,TRBV7-3,-,CASDRWPGYGEQFF,TGTGCCAGCGACAGGTGGCCGGGGTATGGTGAGCAGTTCTTC
-,TRBJ2-5,TRBV28,-,CASSRTRLFRVQETQYF,TGTGCCAGCAGTCGCACAAGGCTTTTTCGGGTTCAAGAGACCCAGTACTTC
-,TRBJ2-1,TRBV6-5,-,CASRDLITGNEQFF,TGTGCCAGCAGGGACCTTATTACGGGGAATGAGCAGTTCTTC
once,TRBJ1-1,TRBV12-5,-,CASGTFQGENTEAFF,TGTGCTAGTGGTACATTCCAGGGTGAGAACACTGAAGCTTTCTTT
-,TRBJ2-1,TRBV4-1,TRBD2,CASSLRLAGVGNEQFF,TGCGCCAGCAGCTTACGCCTAGCGGGAGTGGGTAATGAGCAGTTCTTC
-,TRBJ1-2,TRBV7-8,TRBD1,CASSYRGQGLRVHGYTF,TGTGCCAGCAGCTATAGAGGACAGGGGCTTCGAGTTCATGGCTACACCTTC
once,TRBJ1-1,TRBV21-1,-,CASSKGGQRILEAFF,TGTGCCAGCAGCAAAGGGGGACAGCGAATCCTTGAAGCTTTCTTT
-,TRBJ2-7,TRBV10-1,-,CASSEASRAEQYF,TGCGCCAGCAGTGAAGCGTCGCGGGCCGAGCAGTACTTC
-,TRBJ1-3,TRBV28,-,CASSLDEVGNTIYF,TGTGCCAGCAGTTTAGATGAGGTGGGAAACACCATATATTTT
-,TRBJ2-7,TRBV7-9,-,CASSLGGEPREQYF,TGTGCCAGCAGCCTCGGCGGGGAGCCCCGCGAGCAGTACTTC
few,TRBJ2-2,TRBV28,-,CASSQEHRGAVF,TGTGCCAGCAGTCAGGAACACCGGGGAGCTGTTTTT
-,TRBJ2-7,TRBV27,-,CASSSRALDPFYEQYF,TGTGCCAGCAGTTCGAGGGCGCTGGACCCCTTTTACGAGCAGTACTTC
-,TRBJ1-3,TRBV5-8,-,CASTGGGVHSGNTIYF,TGTGCCAGCACCGGGGGGGGCGTTCACTCTGGAAACACCATATATTTT
-,TRBJ1-1,TRBV3-1/TRBV3-2,-,CASSLRGRQNTEAFF,TGTGCCAGCAGCCTCCGGGGAAGACAGAACACTGAAGCTTTCTTT
-,TRBJ1-6,TRBV3-1/TRBV3-2,TRBD1,CASRTGGEGNSPLHF,TGTGCCAGCAGAACAGGGGGCGAGGGTAATTCACCCCTCCACTTT
-,TRBJ2-5,TRBV27,TRBD2,CASSPNGGGGETQYF,TGTGCCAGCAGCCCAAACGGCGGGGGGGGAGAGACCCAGTACTTC
-,TRBJ1-4,TRBV4-1,TRBD1,CASSRRTGFANEKLFF,TGCGCCAGCAGCCGAAGGACAGGATTCGCGAACGAAAAACTGTTTTTT
-,TRBJ2-6,TRBV7-8,TRBD1,CASNPGTGSIGANVLTF,TGTGCCAGCAACCCGGGGACAGGGAGTATTGGGGCCAACGTCCTGACTTTC